This entry concerns a single TCR beta chain. The method was immunoSEQ multiplex PCR; TCRdb's version includes in-frame clones alone and lacks a portion of them. Among approximately 65,000 clones listed, around 97% were seen once. The CDR3 is 13 amino acids. Germline V lookup: CDR1 SGHAT, CDR2 FQNNGV. The V end lost 1 base, the J end lost 6 bases, and 10 bases lay between the germline ends. This specimen comes from a study of cytomegalovirus exposure and HLA in healthy donors. Specimen: PBMCs. The chain is built from TRBV11-2 and TRBJ2-7, with unresolved D. The receptor comes from a young man in good health and CMV-seronegative. The DNA for the CDR3 is TGTGCCAGCAGCTTAGTGTCGGCTAGCGAGCAGTACTTC. Its protein is CASSLVSASEQYF.